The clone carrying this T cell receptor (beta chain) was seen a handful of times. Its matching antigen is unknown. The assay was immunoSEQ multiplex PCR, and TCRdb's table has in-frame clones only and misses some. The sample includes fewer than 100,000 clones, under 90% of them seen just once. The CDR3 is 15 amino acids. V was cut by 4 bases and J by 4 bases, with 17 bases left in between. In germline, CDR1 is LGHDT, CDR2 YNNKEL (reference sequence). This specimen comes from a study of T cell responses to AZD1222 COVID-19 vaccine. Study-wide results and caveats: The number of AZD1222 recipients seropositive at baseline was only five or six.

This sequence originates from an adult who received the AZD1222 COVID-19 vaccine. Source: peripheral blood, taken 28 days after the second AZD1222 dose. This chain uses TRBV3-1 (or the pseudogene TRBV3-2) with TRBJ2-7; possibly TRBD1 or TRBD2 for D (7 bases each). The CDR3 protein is CASSLSGGGVYEQYF. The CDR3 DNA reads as TGTGCCAGCAGCCTCTCAGGGGGGGGCGTGTACGAGCAGTACTTC.